Listed below are T cell receptor beta chains from one sample, sequenced in a study of T cells in Graves' hyperthyroidism and ophthalmopathy. TCRdb recomputed calls from the multiplex PCR reads with MiXCR, one row per CDR3 protein. This sample carries some 490,000 distinct CDR3 sequences, around a fifth of them seen once, and the ten largest clones take approximately 54%. Sequencing was performed on blood. The receptors were gathered from a woman aged 70 to 79 with Graves' ophthalmopathy. Each CDR3 is given with its conserved first and last residue. Each record gives: J gene, V gene, CDR3 protein.

>TRBJ2-3|TRBV7-2
CASRGSGFTDTQYF
>TRBJ1-1|TRBV5-1
CASSLVGAADTEAFF
>TRBJ2-5|TRBV2
CASWKGSKTQYF
>TRBJ1-2|TRBV28
CASSLDRGYGYTF
>TRBJ1-1|TRBV2
CANDDGPQGLPEAFF
>TRBJ1-2|TRBV20-1
CSARIDRGRSRNDYTF
>TRBJ2-1|TRBV7-6
CASSLNSGSAGEQFF
>TRBJ2-3|TRBV5-1
CASSLEPTARDTQYF
>TRBJ2-2|TRBV6-1
CASKVGGSNTGELFF
>TRBJ1-5|TRBV18
CASSPRTGKNQPQHF
>TRBJ2-7|TRBV5-4
CASSLGGLAGDYEQYF
>TRBJ2-6|TRBV2
CASSEALGTGPYGANVLTF
>TRBJ2-3|TRBV28
CASSPGFGSGDTQYF
>TRBJ2-3|TRBV9
CASSQDQGRATDTQYF
>TRBJ2-1|TRBV2
CASSARGNEQFF
>TRBJ1-2|TRBV7-3
CASSLTGTGGYTF
>TRBJ2-3|TRBV12-3/TRBV12-4
CASSFYSTDTQYF
>TRBJ1-2|TRBV19
CASSIGPARGYTF
>TRBJ2-7|TRBV3-1
CASSQDWTSGSPKQYF
>TRBJ2-7|TRBV3-1
CASSQGGRRYEQYF
>TRBJ1-2|TRBV7-2
CASSVAGSGGYGYTF
>TRBJ2-2|TRBV28
CASSSPGGTATGELFF
>TRBJ2-7|TRBV15
CAPAGGRSSYEQYF
>TRBJ2-7|TRBV18
CASSPTREGEQYF
>TRBJ2-7|TRBV3-1
CASSQSGQIHSYEQYF
>TRBJ2-7|TRBV28
CASREDSNHYEQYF
>TRBJ2-1|TRBV7-2
CASSLGTSIANEQFF
>TRBJ2-2|TRBV29-1
CSAIPRTNAGELFF
>TRBJ2-7|TRBV9
CASSGRDRGSGTYEQYF
>TRBJ1-2|TRBV12-3/TRBV12-4
CASRAGTGAPFGYTF
>TRBJ2-7|TRBV5-1
CASSPEGQIYEQYF
>TRBJ1-1|TRBV2
CASSPLTEAFF
>TRBJ2-7|TRBV6-2/TRBV6-3
CASSPSGSWGYEQYF
>TRBJ2-2|TRBV2
CASSGEGLGRSTGELFF
>TRBJ2-3|TRBV7-2
CASSLPIADTQYF